Presented here are 10 T cell receptor beta chains from one specimen sequenced in a study of naive and memory T cell subsets. A UMI-containing oligonucleotide was joined by 3' ligation to the TCR cDNA template. Four PCR rounds used nested alpha and beta constant region primers plus the SP2 primer. TCRdb re-called the 5' RACE reads through MiXCR, storing one row per CDR3 protein. The table lists fewer than 40,000 distinct CDR3 sequences, over 15% of them singletons. Source of these receptors: a female donor in good health.

This clonotype was counted at least ten times. The genes are TRBV9 and TRBJ1-1; D possibly corresponds to TRBD1 (5 bases). This CDR3 region has 15 residues. The V and J ends lost 4 bases and 0 bases respectively, with 13 bases between them. From germline, CDR1 is SGDLS and CDR2 YYNGEE. CDR3 sequence (DNA): TGTGCCAGCAGCCCCCCAGGGTCCCTGAACACTGAAGCTTTCTTT. Its protein is CASSPPGSLNTEAFF.

This clonotype was observed a handful of times. V and J are TRBV7-8 and TRBJ2-1, with 7 positions matching TRBD2. V was pared by 5 bases and J by 0 bases, with 10 bases of the junction left unmatched. The CDR3 runs 17 residues. The germline gives CDR1 SGHVS, CDR2 FQNEAQ. The CDR3: CASSPYERGASYNEQFF. In DNA form, the CDR3 reads TGTGCCAGCAGCCCCTATGAGCGGGGAGCCTCCTACAATGAGCAGTTCTTC.

The genes are TRBV5-1 and TRBJ2-1; 12 bases agree with TRBD2. V trimming: 1 base; J trimming: 5 bases; junction bases outside the gene matches: 4. Looked up from germline, CDR1 is SGHRS and CDR2 is YFSETQ. The CDR3 spans 16 residues. CDR3 region: CASSLKLAGGHNEQFF. DNA of the CDR3: TGCGCCAGCAGCTTGAAACTAGCGGGGGGCCACAATGAGCAGTTCTTC. Full variable domain (remainder filled in from reference TRBV5-1 and TRBJ2-1): KAGVTQTPRYLIKTRGQQVTLSCSPISGHRSVSWYQQTPGQGLQFLFEYFSETQRNKGNFPGRFSGRQFSNSRSEMNVSTLELGDSALYLCASSLKLAGGHNEQFFGPGTRLTVL.

V and J are TRBV7-2 and TRBJ1-5; 8 bases align to TRBD1. V trimming: 5 bases; J trimming: 4 bases; junction bases outside the gene matches: 10. There are 16 residues in the CDR3. The germline V gene has CDR1 SGHTA and CDR2 FQGNSA. CDR3 in DNA: TGTGCCAGCAGCCCCGATCTACAGGGGGGAAATCAGCCCCAGCATTTT. As protein: CASSPDLQGGNQPQHF.

This clonotype was detected ten times or more. The rearrangement joins TRBV6-5 to TRBJ1-2; D is unresolved. Trimming stripped 5 bases from V and 8 bases from J, with 21 bases between. The CDR3 loop spans 15 amino acids. Germline values: CDR1 MNHEY, CDR2 SVGAGI. For the CDR3, the DNA is TGTGCCAGCAGTGCCCTCGATTTCAGCGCCTCCGGCTACACCTTC. Translation gives CASSALDFSASGYTF.

A few counts support this clonotype. The rearrangement links TRBV6-5 to TRBJ1-1, with D unresolved. Germline V gives CDR1 MNHEY, CDR2 SVGAGI. Trimming took 2 bases from V and 1 from J, leaving 11 bases between them. CDR3 length: 15 amino acids. CDR3 nucleotide sequence: TGTGCCAGCAGTTACAAGAGTAGCAGGAACACTGAAGCTTTCTTT. This sequence encodes CASSYKSSRNTEAFF.

V and J are TRBV20-1 and TRBJ1-2; TRBD1 matches at 8 bases. Germline V gene sequence: CDR1 DFQATT, CDR2 SNEGSKA (reference sequence). V dropped 1 base and J dropped 8; count of bases not matched to a gene: 9. The CDR3 spans 14 residues. Here the CDR3 DNA reads TGCAGTGCTAGAGCCGGACAGGGCTGGCGCGGCTACACCTTC. Its protein product is CSARAGQGWRGYTF.

This clonotype appeared many times. The chain has TRBV29-1 and TRBJ2-5; maybe TRBD1 (5 bases). Trimming left V 7 bases short and J 4 bases short, with 19 bases between. The CDR3 has 14 residues. The germline CDR1 and CDR2 sequences are SQVTM and ANQGSEA. This chain's CDR3 is CSAEDQGLGETQYF. The DNA for the CDR3 is TGCAGCGCCGAGGATCAGGGTCTAGGAGAGACCCAGTACTTC.

V gene TRBV18 combines with J gene TRBJ2-7, with D possibly being TRBD2 (5 bases). CDR1 KGHSH and CDR2 LQKENI come from the germline V gene. The CDR3 totals 15 residues. V dropped 6 bases and J dropped 0 bases, with 15 bases sitting between them. Written as DNA, the CDR3 is TGTGCCAGCTCCCCCAAGAGGGCCAGCTCCTACGAGCAGTACTTC. Translated, it gives CASSPKRASSYEQYF.

This chain joins TRBV12-3 or TRBV12-4 and TRBJ2-1; the D call may be TRBD1 or TRBD2 (5 bases each). The ends were cut back, 2 bases at V and 3 bases at J, with 20 bases in the middle. The length of the CDR3 is 18 residues. CDR3 coding DNA: TGTGCCAGCAGTTTAAATGCTGGGGGTTCGGCCGTCTACAATGAGCAGTTCTTC. Protein product: CASSLNAGGSAVYNEQFF.